This T cell receptor (beta chain) was sequenced during a study of blood T cell repertoires in COVID-19 (dated by TCRdb to 2020 to 2021). Notes on the research overall: The collaborator samples originated in the United States, Italy and Spain and spanned the acute and convalescent phases of COVID-19. The material from the prospective study consisted of cDNA or gDNA derived from T cells, B-cell-depleted T cells, or PBMCs. Subjects who had been exposed to COVID-19, were actively infected with it, or had recovered from it provided the deeply sampled blood TCRbeta repertoires that made up the dataset. The repertoires were released in a freely available public database intended as a resource for research on the immune response to SARS-CoV-2. Samples were obtained from the ongoing ImmuneRACE study (first 160 participants) and from 950 to 1,500 subjects provided by 6 global collaborators. A de-identified subject ID, COVID-19 status, age in years and sex were almost always included in the sample metadata. Where HLA class I and class II types were available, the types were taken from metadata supplied by the sample provider, not from assay-based typing.

The collaborating institutions used their own protocols to collect whole blood in K2EDTA tubes. For TCRbeta analysis, collaborators shipped samples as frozen whole blood, isolated PBMCs, or DNA extracted from either of those sample types. The investigation overall reported the following: The quantity of clinical and demographic metadata differed by source and by participant and was supplied without curation.

TCRbeta CDR3 regions were amplified from genomic DNA using the immunoSEQ Assay, a bias-controlled multiplex PCR. Per the authors' processing: Within the assay, amplification of reference gene primers was used to estimate how many nucleated cells each sample contained. Sequence reads were collapsed and filtered to measure the absolute abundance of every unique TCRbeta CDR3 rearrangement. Productive Simpson clonality was computed per sample as the square root of Simpson's diversity index over productive rearrangements. The table was pulled from immuneACCESS by TCRdb, which kept in-frame rearrangements only. Such tables lose some clones; where checked, under half of the loss comes from unresolved V genes, and the rest has no known cause. Clone size and V and J calls were adopted from that table, with D and trimming inferred from the DNA. The table for this sample lists 30,000 to 40,000 clones; just over 90% of them were counted only once. Around 0.9% of the sample belongs to the ten largest clones.

The junction shows trimming of 3 bases on V and 3 bases on J, and the gene matches do not reach 0 bases of it. The CDR3 sequence holds 14 residues, the cysteine and phenylalanine included. Solely the CDR3 DNA is kept, with 42 bases framed from the first base. Taken from the germline V gene, the CDR1 and CDR2 loops are SGDLS and YYNGEE. In regard to this clone: There is no known antigen for this receptor. It has no much larger one-base neighbor in the sample; base qualities were not kept. Distinct nucleotide sequences in the sample also encode this CDR3.

This receptor was taken from a male donor with active COVID-19. This sequence uses TRBV9 and TRBJ2-3, and TRBD2 matches 11 of the central bases. Sequencing was performed on peripheral blood. The base sequence is TGTGCCAGCAGCGCTAGCGGGGGGACAGATACGCAGTATTTT. It codes for CASSASGGTDTQYF. Joined to the reference TRBV9 and TRBJ2-3 proteins, this CDR3 gives the full variable domain: DSGVTQTPKHLITATGQRVTLRCSPRSGDLSVYWYQQSLDQGLQFLIQYYNGEERAKGNILERFSAQQFPDLHSELNLSSLELGDSALYFCASSASGGTDTQYFGPGTRLTVL.